The rows below give T cell receptor beta chains drawn from one sample of a study of blood T cell repertoires in COVID-19. Profiling relied on immunoSEQ multiplex PCR, and the TCRdb table lists in-frame clones only, not all of them. The sample holds 65,000 to 80,000 clones, about four fifths seen once. Input material: peripheral blood. The receptors were sampled from a man aged 50-60 years with acute or convalescent COVID-19. The CDR3 runs from the conserved cysteine through the conserved F or W. A D gene is named only where the DNA matches it firmly. The size entry is marked missing in some rows and otherwise reads once, few, many or a size class.

-	TRBD1	TRBJ1-2	TRBV18	CASSLRDRDLPNYGYTF	TGTGCCAGCTCACTCCGGGACAGGGACCTTCCTAACTATGGCTACACCTTC
-	TRBD1	TRBJ1-6	TRBV11-2	CASRLNTGGLGLYNSPLHF	TGTGCCAGCAGGCTTAATACAGGGGGCTTGGGGTTATATAATTCACCCCTCCACTTT
-	TRBD2	TRBJ2-5	TRBV7-2	CASSFGRGWETQYF	TGTGCCAGCAGCTTCGGGAGGGGTTGGGAGACCCAGTACTTC
-	TRBD1	TRBJ1-3	TRBV3-1/TRBV3-2	CASSQDSGQGARAIYF	TGTGCCAGCAGCCAAGACTCGGGGCAGGGGGCTAGGGCCATATATTTT
-	TRBD1	TRBJ1-2	TRBV5-1	CASSSDRDGYTF	TGCGCCAGCAGCTCGGACAGGGATGGCTACACCTTC
-	TRBD1	TRBJ1-2	TRBV18	CASSPPGTDYGYTF	TGTGCCAGCTCACCACCGGGGACAGATTATGGCTACACCTTC
-	TRBD2	TRBJ2-3	TRBV7-2	CASSLVTSGGDTQYF	TGTGCCAGCAGCTTAGTGACTAGCGGGGGAGATACGCAGTATTTT
-	-	TRBJ1-2	TRBV6-5	CASRLTEYGYTF	TGTGCCAGCAGATTGACAGAGTATGGCTACACCTTC
-	TRBD1	TRBJ2-5	TRBV5-4	CASSRRQGSGETQYF	TGTGCCAGCAGCCGCAGACAGGGTTCTGGAGAGACCCAGTACTTC
-	-	TRBJ1-1	TRBV6-5	CASSRRQDQSEAFF	TGTGCCAGCAGCCGTCGACAGGATCAATCTGAAGCTTTCTTT
few	-	TRBJ2-5	TRBV11-3	CASSLASLETQYF	TGTGCCAGCAGCTTAGCCTCACTGGAGACCCAGTACTTC
-	-	TRBJ1-2	TRBV10-3	CAINKQEYGYTF	TGTGCCATCAATAAACAGGAATATGGCTACACCTTC
-	TRBD1	TRBJ1-2	TRBV18	CASSPRDSPTYGYTF	TGTGCCAGCTCACCACGGGACAGCCCTACCTATGGCTACACCTTC
-	TRBD1	TRBJ1-5	TRBV10-3	CAISESDRVSGQPQHF	TGTGCCATCAGTGAGTCCGACAGGGTTAGCGGTCAGCCCCAGCATTTT
-	-	TRBJ2-5	TRBV27	CASSHRIRTVQETQYF	TGTGCCAGCAGCCACCGAATAAGGACAGTTCAAGAGACCCAGTACTTC
-	-	TRBJ2-1	TRBV5-4	CASSLAPRPGRDNEQFF	TGTGCCAGCAGCTTAGCACCCCGCCCCGGCCGGGACAATGAGCAGTTCTTC
-	TRBD1	TRBJ1-1	TRBV4-2	CASSQDDRGNTEAFF	TGTGCCAGCAGCCAAGATGACAGGGGGAACACTGAAGCTTTCTTT
-	TRBD1	TRBJ1-6	TRBV7-9	CASRGAGGAADNSPLHF	TGTGCCAGCAGGGGGGCAGGGGGCGCCGCCGATAATTCACCCCTCCACTTT
-	-	TRBJ2-3	TRBV30	CAWSRDRTDTQYF	TGTGCCTGGAGCAGGGATCGAACAGATACGCAGTATTTT
-	-	TRBJ1-6	TRBV28	CASSLWRVLSPLHF	TGTGCCAGCAGTTTATGGAGGGTGCTCTCACCCCTCCACTTT
-	-	TRBJ2-3	TRBV2	CADAGLGTDTQYF	TGTGCCGACGCGGGTTTGGGCACAGATACGCAGTATTTT
-	-	TRBJ1-2	TRBV9	CASSAPPRDYGYTF	TGTGCCAGCAGCGCCCCGCCCCGGGACTATGGCTACACCTTC
few	TRBD2	TRBJ2-1	TRBV5-4	CATRERGGANEQFF	TGTGCCACCCGAGAGCGGGGGGGGGCCAATGAGCAGTTCTTC
once	-	TRBJ1-3	TRBV7-6	CASSDYTPGTPGNTIYF	TGTGCCAGCAGCGACTATACACCCGGGACACCTGGAAACACCATATATTTT
once	TRBD2	TRBJ2-2	TRBV4-1	CASRQTSGRLTGELFF	TGCGCCAGCAGACAGACTAGCGGGAGGTTAACCGGGGAGCTGTTTTTT
-	TRBD1	TRBJ1-1	TRBV19	CASTPQGTSNTEAFF	TGTGCCAGTACCCCACAGGGGACGAGCAACACTGAAGCTTTCTTT
-	TRBD2	TRBJ2-3	TRBV7-3	CASSLGSTSGATDTQYF	TGTGCCAGCAGCTTAGGATCGACTAGCGGGGCCACAGATACGCAGTATTTT
-	-	TRBJ2-1	TRBV12-3/TRBV12-4	CASTKPSYNEQFF	TGTGCCAGCACGAAGCCCTCCTACAATGAGCAGTTCTTC
few	-	TRBJ1-2	TRBV10-3	CAISVMDSSREIPYGYTF	TGTGCCATCAGTGTTATGGACTCGAGTAGGGAAATTCCCTATGGCTACACCTTC
-	-	TRBJ1-1	TRBV19	CASSPTAGTMNTEAFF	TGTGCCAGTAGTCCCACGGCCGGGACAATGAACACTGAAGCTTTCTTT
-	TRBD2	TRBJ2-7	TRBV6-2/TRBV6-3	CASSQLAELEQYF	TGTGCCAGCAGTCAACTAGCGGAGTTAGAGCAGTACTTC
-	-	TRBJ2-7	TRBV6-6	CASSLRDSYEQYF	TGTGCCAGCAGTTTGCGGGACAGCTACGAGCAGTACTTC
-	-	TRBJ1-1	TRBV7-9	CASSTTRTGETEAFF	TGTGCCAGCAGCACAACCCGAACAGGAGAGACTGAAGCTTTCTTT
-	TRBD2	TRBJ2-3	TRBV7-2	CASSSSGGALLISTDTQYF	TGTGCCAGCAGCTCTAGCGGGGGCGCCTTACTCATTAGCACAGATACGCAGTATTTT
-	-	TRBJ1-2	TRBV30	CAWTAQGSIYGYTF	TGTGCCTGGACCGCACAGGGTTCTATCTATGGCTACACCTTC
-	-	TRBJ1-1	TRBV28	CASSLSPRGTEAFF	TGTGCCAGCAGTTTGAGCCCCCGCGGCACTGAAGCTTTCTTT
-	-	TRBJ1-5	TRBV5-4	CASSLGGSTDQPQHF	TGTGCCAGCAGCTTGGGTGGGTCTACAGATCAGCCCCAGCATTTT
once	-	TRBJ2-3	TRBV6-6	CASSSLLADTQYF	TGTGCCAGCAGTTCCCTACTCGCGGATACGCAGTATTTT
-	-	TRBJ1-5	TRBV19	CASARDSNQPQHF	TGTGCCAGTGCCCGAGATAGCAATCAGCCCCAGCATTTT
-	-	TRBJ1-1	TRBV7-3	CASSLAQYTEAFF	TGTGCCAGCAGCTTAGCCCAGTACACTGAAGCTTTCTTT
once	-	TRBJ2-7	TRBV24-1	CATSDAGRYEQYF	TGTGCCACCAGTGATGCGGGCCGCTACGAGCAGTACTTC
-	-	TRBJ1-1	TRBV24-1	CATSDSTGSTEAFF	TGTGCCACCAGTGATTCCACAGGGTCCACTGAAGCTTTCTTT
once	TRBD1	TRBJ1-1	TRBV5-1	CASSLAGGGTEAFF	TGCGCCAGCAGCTTGGCAGGGGGTGGCACTGAAGCTTTCTTT
-	-	TRBJ2-2	TRBV5-1	CASSLTGTTNTGELFF	TGCGCCAGCAGCTTAACCGGGACAACAAACACCGGGGAGCTGTTTTTT
-	-	TRBJ1-2	TRBV19	CASSPRGAYGYTF	TGTGCCAGTAGTCCTAGGGGCGCGTATGGCTACACCTTC
once	-	TRBJ2-5	TRBV3-1/TRBV3-2	CASSRLEQETQYF	TGTGCCAGCAGCCGACTGGAACAAGAGACCCAGTACTTC
few	-	TRBJ1-1	TRBV29-1	CSAGDTLHAEAFF	TGCAGCGCAGGGGACACCCTACATGCTGAAGCTTTCTTT
-	TRBD1	TRBJ1-2	TRBV6-4	CASSDRAGGVYGYTF	TGTGCCAGCAGTGACAGGGCAGGGGGCGTCTATGGCTACACCTTC
-	-	TRBJ1-1	TRBV7-2	CASSLRTTNTEAFF	TGTGCCAGCAGCTTAAGGACAACTAACACTGAAGCTTTCTTT